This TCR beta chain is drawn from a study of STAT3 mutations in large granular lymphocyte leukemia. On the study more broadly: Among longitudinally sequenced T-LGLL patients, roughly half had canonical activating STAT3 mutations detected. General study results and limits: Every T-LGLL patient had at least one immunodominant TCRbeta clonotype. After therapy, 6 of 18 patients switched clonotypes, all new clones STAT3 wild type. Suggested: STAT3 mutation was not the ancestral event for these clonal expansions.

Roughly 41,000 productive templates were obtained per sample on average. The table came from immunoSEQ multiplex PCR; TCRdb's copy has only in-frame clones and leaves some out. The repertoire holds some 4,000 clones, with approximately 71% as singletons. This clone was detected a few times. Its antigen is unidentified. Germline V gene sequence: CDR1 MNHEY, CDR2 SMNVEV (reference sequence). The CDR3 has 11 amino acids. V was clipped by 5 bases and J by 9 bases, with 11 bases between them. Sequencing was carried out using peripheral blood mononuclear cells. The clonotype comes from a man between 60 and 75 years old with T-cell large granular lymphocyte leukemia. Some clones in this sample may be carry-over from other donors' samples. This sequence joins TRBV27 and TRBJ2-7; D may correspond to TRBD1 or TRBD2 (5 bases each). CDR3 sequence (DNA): TGTGCCAGCAGTGAAGGGACGGGGCAGTACTTC. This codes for CASSEGTGQYF.